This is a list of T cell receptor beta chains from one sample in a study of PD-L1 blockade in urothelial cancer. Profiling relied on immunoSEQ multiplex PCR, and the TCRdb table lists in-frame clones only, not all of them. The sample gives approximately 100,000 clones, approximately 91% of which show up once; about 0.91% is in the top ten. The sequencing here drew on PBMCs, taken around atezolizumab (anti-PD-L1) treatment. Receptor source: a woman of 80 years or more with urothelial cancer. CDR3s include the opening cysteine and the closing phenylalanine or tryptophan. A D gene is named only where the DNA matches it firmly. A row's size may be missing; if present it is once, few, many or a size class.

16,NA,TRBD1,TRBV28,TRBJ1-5,CASSPRTGDSNQPQHF,TGTGCCAGCAGTCCACGGACAGGTGATAGCAATCAGCCCCAGCATTTT
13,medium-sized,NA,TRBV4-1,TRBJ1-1,CASRGGGYTEAFF,TGCGCCAGCAGGGGGGGAGGATACACTGAAGCTTTCTTT
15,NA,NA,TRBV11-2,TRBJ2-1,CASTKRGISYNEQFF,TGTGCCAGCACCAAAAGGGGGATATCCTACAATGAGCAGTTCTTC
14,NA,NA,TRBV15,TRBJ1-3,CATSTHSSGNTIYF,TGTGCCACCAGCACACACAGTTCTGGAAACACCATATATTTT
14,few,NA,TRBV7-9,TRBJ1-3,CASSLSGLGNTIYF,TGTGCCAGCAGCTTATCGGGACTTGGAAACACCATATATTTT
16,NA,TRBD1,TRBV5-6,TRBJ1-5,CASSLTGTDFYQPQHF,TGTGCCAGCAGCTTGACCGGGACAGATTTTTATCAGCCCCAGCATTTT
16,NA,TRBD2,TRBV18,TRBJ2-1,CASSPGTSGSFVPQFF,TGTGCCAGCTCCCCAGGGACTAGCGGGAGTTTTGTTCCGCAGTTCTTC
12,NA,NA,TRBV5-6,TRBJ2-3,CASSFPGGTQYF,TGTGCCAGCAGCTTCCCCGGTGGTACGCAGTATTTT
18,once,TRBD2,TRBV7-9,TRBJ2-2,CASSLSNKASGRSGELFF,TGTGCCAGCAGCCTCAGTAATAAGGCTAGCGGGAGGTCCGGGGAGCTGTTTTTT
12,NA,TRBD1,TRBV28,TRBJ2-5,CAGGQGRETQYF,TGTGCCGGGGGACAGGGGAGAGAGACCCAGTACTTC